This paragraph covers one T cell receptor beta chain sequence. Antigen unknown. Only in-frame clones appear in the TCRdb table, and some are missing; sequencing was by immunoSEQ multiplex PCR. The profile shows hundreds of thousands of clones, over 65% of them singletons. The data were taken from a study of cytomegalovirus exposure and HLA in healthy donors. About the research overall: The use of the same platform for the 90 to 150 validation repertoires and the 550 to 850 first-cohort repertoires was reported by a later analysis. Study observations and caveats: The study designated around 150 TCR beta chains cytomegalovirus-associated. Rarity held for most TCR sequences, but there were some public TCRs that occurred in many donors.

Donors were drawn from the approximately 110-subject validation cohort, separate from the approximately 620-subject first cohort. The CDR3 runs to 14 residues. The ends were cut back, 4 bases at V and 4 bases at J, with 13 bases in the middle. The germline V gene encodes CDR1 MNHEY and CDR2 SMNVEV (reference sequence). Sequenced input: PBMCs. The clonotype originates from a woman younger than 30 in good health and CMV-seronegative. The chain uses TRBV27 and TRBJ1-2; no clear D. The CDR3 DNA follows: TGTGCCAGCAGTTCGGCCGACGGTTTCTATGGCTACACCTTC. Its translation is CASSSADGFYGYTF.